This TCR beta chain was retrieved from a study of technical replicates of blood from several donors. Using immunoSEQ multiplex PCR, the repertoire was profiled, and TCRdb retains in-frame clones only, with some absent. The table lists tens of thousands of clones, 75% to 95% of them singletons, with approximately 0.27% in the top ten. The V gene end was trimmed by 2 bases and the J gene end by 6 bases; junction bases not matched to a gene: 3. The germline gives CDR1 LGHNA, CDR2 YNFKEQ. CDR3 size: 14 residues. Sequencing used T cells isolated from PBMCs. This clonotype was obtained from a human donor in good health. This chain connects TRBV4-2 to TRBJ1-4; 7 positions agree with TRBD1. In DNA form, the CDR3 reads TGTGCCAGCAGCCAAACAGGGGCGGATGAAAAACTGTTTTTT. It translates to CASSQTGADEKLFF.